The 20 T cell receptor beta chains given below trace back to one sample, sequenced in a study of early T cells in non-severe SARS-CoV-2 infection. MiXCR, applied by TCRdb to the 5' RACE reads, yields one record per CDR3 protein. The repertoire holds 70,000 or so distinct CDR3 sequences, with approximately 12% as singletons. Sequencing was carried out using whole blood. These receptor sequences come from an adult who was a healthcare worker with PCR-confirmed SARS-CoV-2 infection or an uninfected control (not recorded which).

This clonotype was recorded many times. The chain is built from TRBV21-1 and TRBJ2-1; TRBD2, the table's D call, lacks a check against the DNA. TRBV21-1 is a listed pseudogene. There are 15 residues in the CDR3. CDR3 sequence: CASSKEGLLGNEQFF. The CDR3 DNA reads TGTGCCAGCAGCAAAGAGGGACTCCTTGGTAATGAGCAGTTCTTC.

This clonotype was detected many times. This chain connects TRBV7-2 to TRBJ2-1, with 7 bases that match TRBD2. The CDR3 runs to 15 residues. V lost 5 bases, J lost 3 bases, and 7 bases stayed unmatched. Germline-derived CDR1 and CDR2 are SGHTA and FQGNSA. The DNA of the CDR3 is TGTGCCAGCAGCCCGACCTGGGACTACTACAATGAGCAGTTCTTC. Translating it yields CASSPTWDYYNEQFF.

This chain links TRBV29-1 with TRBJ1-1, with D possibly being TRBD1 (5 bases). CDR3 size: 13 residues. Trimming removed 5 bases at V and 3 bases at J, with 13 bases between. Germline V gene lookup returns CDR1 SQVTM and CDR2 ANQGSEA. Here the CDR3 reads CSVQSGTYTEAFF. In DNA form, the CDR3 reads TGCAGCGTTCAGTCCGGGACCTACACTGAAGCTTTCTTT.

This clonotype came up many times. This chain connects TRBV7-8 to TRBJ2-2; D remains unclear. Trimming removed 5 bases from V and 4 bases from J, with 5 bases in between. The CDR3 has 12 residues. Germline V gene lookup returns CDR1 SGHVS and CDR2 FQNEAQ. As DNA, the CDR3 is TGTGCCAGCAGCCACATCACCGGGGAGCTGTTTTTT. It specifies CASSHITGELFF.

The CDR3 sequence is CGGLAGGETQYF. In DNA form, the CDR3 reads TGCGGGGGACTAGCGGGAGGAGAGACCCAGTACTTC. The V call is TRBV29-1, the J call TRBJ2-5; 15 bases fit TRBD2. This CDR3 is built from 12 residues. CDR1 SQVTM and CDR2 ANQGSEA come from the germline V gene.

V is TRBV6-2 or TRBV6-3 and J is TRBJ1-2, with D uncertain. The CDR3 contains 13 residues. Germline CDR1 MNHEY, CDR2 SVGEGT. Trimming took off 4 bases at V and 6 bases at J, with 12 bases between the two ends. The CDR3 bases are TGTGCCAGCAGTTCCCACAAGGAAGATGGCTACACCTTC. Translated: CASSSHKEDGYTF.

This clonotype was recorded at least ten times. This CDR3 reads CASSSRGRGGLNEQFF. The DNA of the CDR3 is TGTGCCAGCAGCTCACGTGGGCGGGGGGGCCTGAATGAGCAGTTCTTC. The genes are TRBV9 and TRBJ2-1; 9 nucleotides match TRBD2. This CDR3 spans 16 amino acids. Unmatched junction bases numbered 12, after V lost 4 bases and J lost 7 bases. Germline CDR1 reads SGDLS; CDR2 reads YYNGEE.

The J gene is TRBJ1-4, the V gene TRBV6-5; D not certain. V shed 3 bases and J shed 5 bases, with 10 bases lying between them. The CDR3 length is 14 residues. Per the germline V gene, CDR1 is MNHEY and CDR2 is SVGAGI. The CDR3 DNA reads TGTGCCAGCAGTTATCGACGGAGGAATGAAAAACTGTTTTTT. This gives the protein CASSYRRRNEKLFF.

This clonotype was picked up many times. The chain carries TRBV15 and TRBJ2-1; D possibly matches TRBD1 or TRBD2 (5 bases each). The CDR3 sequence is 13 residues long. With 4 bases removed from V and 8 bases from J, the gap between germline ends came to 12 bases. Germline V gives CDR1 LNHNV, CDR2 YYDKDF (reference sequence). The CDR3 spells CATSKPGDDEQFF. The CDR3 coding sequence is TGTGCCACCAGCAAGCCCGGGGACGATGAGCAGTTCTTC.

This clonotype came up many times. This sequence joins TRBV3-1 and TRBJ2-1; D might be TRBD2 (5 bases). CDR3 length: 14 amino acids. The germline V gene has CDR1 LGHDT and CDR2 YNNKEL (reference sequence). The V and J ends lost 1 base and 6 bases respectively, with 10 bases between them. The CDR3 is CASSQGSSGNEQFF. The CDR3 DNA reads as TGTGCCAGCAGCCAAGGATCCAGCGGCAATGAGCAGTTCTTC.

Ten or more counts support this clonotype. The rearrangement uses TRBV6-2 or TRBV6-3 and TRBJ2-6; D remains unclear. Trimming cost V 6 bases and J 4 bases, with 7 bases left between them. Germline values: CDR1 MNHEY, CDR2 SVGEGT. There are 13 residues in the CDR3. The CDR3 sequence is CASRIYGANVLTF. The DNA for the CDR3 is TGTGCCAGCAGAATATACGGGGCCAACGTCCTGACTTTC.

This clonotype was detected a few times. The genes are TRBV29-1 and TRBJ2-5, with D unclear. Germline CDR1 reads SQVTM; CDR2 reads ANQGSEA. The CDR3 sequence is 14 residues long. Trimming took off 4 bases at V and 1 base at J, with 13 bases between the two ends. Written as DNA, the CDR3 is TGCAGCGTTGGGGCAGAATATTCCCAAGAGACCCAGTACTTC. It specifies CSVGAEYSQETQYF.

This clonotype has a count of ten or more. CDR3 sequence reads: CASIPSTGELFF. CDR3 bases: TGTGCCAGTATACCCTCCACCGGGGAGCTGTTTTTT. V gene TRBV19 combines with J gene TRBJ2-2; D is unresolved. The V gene's germline CDR1 is LNHDA and CDR2 SQIVND (reference sequence). The V end was cut by 7 bases, the J end by 4 bases, with 7 bases between. This CDR3 spans 12 amino acids. The full variable domain, with the rest looked up from reference TRBV19 and TRBJ2-2, is DGGITQSPKYLFRKEGQNVTLSCEQNLNHDAMYWYRQDPGQGLRLIYYSQIVNDFQKGDIAEGYSVSREKKESFPLTVTSAQKNPTAFYLCASIPSTGELFFGEGSRLTVL.

This clonotype is a singleton in its sample. A much bigger clone sits one base away, suggesting this may be a read error. The V gene is TRBV5-5, the J gene TRBJ1-6; D possibly corresponds to TRBD1 (5 bases). This CDR3 spans 15 amino acids. The germline V and J ends were trimmed by 2 bases and 6 bases, with 12 bases remaining between them. Germline lookup yields CDR1 SGHKS and CDR2 YYEKEE (reference sequence). The CDR3 sequence: CASSLRAGINSPLHF. For the CDR3, the DNA is TGTGCCAGCAGCTTAAGGGCAGGGATTAATTCACCCCTCCACTTT.

The V gene is TRBV6-1, the J gene TRBJ2-1; 7 nucleotides line up with TRBD1. CDR1 is MNHNS, CDR2 SASEGT, per germline. The CDR3 is 15 amino acids. V lost 1 base and J lost 4; bases outside the gene matches: 4. CDR3 residues: CASSEGTGVYNEQFF. Here the CDR3 DNA reads TGTGCCAGCAGTGAAGGAACAGGGGTGTACAATGAGCAGTTCTTC.

This chain links TRBV29-1 with TRBJ2-2, with D hard to call. The germline V gene encodes CDR1 SQVTM and CDR2 ANQGSEA. This CDR3 comprises 12 residues. The V end was cut by 2 bases, the J end by 6 bases, with 7 bases between. The CDR3 DNA sequence: TGCAGCGTTGAATGGGTAGCCGGGGAGCTGTTTTTT. Encoded protein: CSVEWVAGELFF.

This clonotype was detected ten times or more. The V and J genes are TRBV12-3 or TRBV12-4 and TRBJ2-5; D remains unclear. The V and J ends lost 3 bases and 5 bases respectively, with 4 bases between them. The CDR3 has 11 amino acids. The CDR3 DNA sequence: TGTGCCAGCAGTTTCAGCGAGACCCAGTACTTC. Its protein is CASSFSETQYF.

Ten or more counts support this clonotype. The chain couples TRBV7-8 to TRBJ2-5; D tentatively reads TRBD1 or TRBD2 (5 bases each). Germline values: CDR1 SGHVS, CDR2 FQNEAQ. V dropped 2 bases and J dropped 2 bases, with 21 bases sitting between them. The CDR3 loop spans 18 amino acids. The CDR3 is CASSLLHTGLPEQETQYF. Here the CDR3 DNA reads TGTGCCAGCAGCTTATTGCATACAGGACTCCCTGAACAAGAGACCCAGTACTTC. The entire variable domain, with the rest obtained from reference TRBV7-8 and TRBJ2-5, is as follows: GAGVSQSPRYKVAKRGQDVALRCDPISGHVSLFWYQQALGQGPEFLTYFQNEAQLDKSGLPSDRFFAERPEGSVSTLKIQRTQQEDSAVYLCASSLLHTGLPEQETQYFGPGTRLLVL.

V usage is TRBV4-2 and J usage is TRBJ1-2, with D perhaps TRBD1 (5 bases). Germline CDR1 and CDR2: LGHNA and YNFKEQ. Trimming stripped 6 bases from V and 0 bases from J, with 11 bases between. CDR3 length equals 14 residues. The CDR3 is CASSQWGTNYGYTF. The CDR3 region has the DNA TGTGCCAGCAGTCAGTGGGGGACTAACTATGGCTACACCTTC.

This clonotype was observed many times. The chain combines TRBV18 with TRBJ1-5; D uncertain. V was shortened by 2 bases and J by 4 bases, with 12 bases between the two germline ends. The CDR3 sequence is 15 residues long. Germline V lookup: CDR1 KGHSH, CDR2 LQKENI. This CDR3 reads CASSPNSNANQPQHF. As DNA, the CDR3 is TGTGCCAGCTCACCAAACTCGAATGCAAATCAGCCCCAGCATTTT.